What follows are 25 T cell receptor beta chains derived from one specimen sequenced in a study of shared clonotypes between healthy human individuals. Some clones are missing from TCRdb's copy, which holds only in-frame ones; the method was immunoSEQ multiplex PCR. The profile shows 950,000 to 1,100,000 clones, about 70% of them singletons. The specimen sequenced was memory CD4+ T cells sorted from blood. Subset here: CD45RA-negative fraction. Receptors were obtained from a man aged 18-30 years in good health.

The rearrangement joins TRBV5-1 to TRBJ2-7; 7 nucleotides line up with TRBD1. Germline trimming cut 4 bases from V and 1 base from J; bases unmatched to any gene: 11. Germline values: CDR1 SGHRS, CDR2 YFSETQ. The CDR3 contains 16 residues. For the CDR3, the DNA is TGCGCCAGCAGCCCACAACAGGGGCCGGGGTCCTACGAGCAGTACTTC. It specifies CASSPQQGPGSYEQYF. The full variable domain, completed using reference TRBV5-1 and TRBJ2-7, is KAGVTQTPRYLIKTRGQQVTLSCSPISGHRSVSWYQQTPGQGLQFLFEYFSETQRNKGNFPGRFSGRQFSNSRSEMNVSTLELGDSALYLCASSPQQGPGSYEQYFGPGTRLTVT.

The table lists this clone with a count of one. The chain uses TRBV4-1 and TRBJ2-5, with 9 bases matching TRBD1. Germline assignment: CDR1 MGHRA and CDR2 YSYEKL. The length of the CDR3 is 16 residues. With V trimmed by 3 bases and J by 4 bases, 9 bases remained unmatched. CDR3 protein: CASSHSPGQGRETQYF. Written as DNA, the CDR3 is TGCGCCAGCAGCCACTCGCCGGGACAGGGAAGAGAGACCCAGTACTTC.

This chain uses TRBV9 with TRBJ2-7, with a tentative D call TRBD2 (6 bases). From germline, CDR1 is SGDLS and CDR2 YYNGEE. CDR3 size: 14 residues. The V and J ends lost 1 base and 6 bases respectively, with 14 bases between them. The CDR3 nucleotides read TGTGCCAGCAGCGTATACGGGGGTTCGGGCGAGCAGTACTTC. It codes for CASSVYGGSGEQYF.

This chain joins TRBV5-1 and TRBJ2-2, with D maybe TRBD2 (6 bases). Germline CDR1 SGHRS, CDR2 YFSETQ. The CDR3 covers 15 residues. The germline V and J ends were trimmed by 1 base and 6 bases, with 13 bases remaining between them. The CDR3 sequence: CASSLNAGFAGELFF. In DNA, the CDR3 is TGCGCCAGCAGCTTGAACGCGGGATTTGCCGGGGAGCTGTTTTTT. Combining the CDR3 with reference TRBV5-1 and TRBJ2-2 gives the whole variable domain KAGVTQTPRYLIKTRGQQVTLSCSPISGHRSVSWYQQTPGQGLQFLFEYFSETQRNKGNFPGRFSGRQFSNSRSEMNVSTLELGDSALYLCASSLNAGFAGELFFGEGSRLTVL.

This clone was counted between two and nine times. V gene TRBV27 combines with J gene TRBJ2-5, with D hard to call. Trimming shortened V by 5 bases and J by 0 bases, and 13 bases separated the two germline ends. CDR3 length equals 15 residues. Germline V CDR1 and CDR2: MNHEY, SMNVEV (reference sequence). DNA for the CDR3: TGTGCCAGCAGTCTAACGACCAGGTACCAAGAGACCCAGTACTTC. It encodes CASSLTTRYQETQYF.

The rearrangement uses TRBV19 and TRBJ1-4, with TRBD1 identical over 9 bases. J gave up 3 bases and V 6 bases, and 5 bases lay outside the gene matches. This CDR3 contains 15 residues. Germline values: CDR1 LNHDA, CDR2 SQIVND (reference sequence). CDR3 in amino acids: CASRAGQGANEKLFF. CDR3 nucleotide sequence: TGTGCCAGTAGGGCGGGACAGGGAGCTAATGAAAAACTGTTTTTT.

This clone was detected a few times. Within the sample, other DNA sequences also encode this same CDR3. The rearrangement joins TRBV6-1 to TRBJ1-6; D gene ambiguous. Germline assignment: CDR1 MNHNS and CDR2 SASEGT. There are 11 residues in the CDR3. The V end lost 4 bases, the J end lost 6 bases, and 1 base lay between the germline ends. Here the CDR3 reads CASSGNSPLHF. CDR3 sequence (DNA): TGTGCCAGCAGTGGTAATTCACCCCTCCACTTT.

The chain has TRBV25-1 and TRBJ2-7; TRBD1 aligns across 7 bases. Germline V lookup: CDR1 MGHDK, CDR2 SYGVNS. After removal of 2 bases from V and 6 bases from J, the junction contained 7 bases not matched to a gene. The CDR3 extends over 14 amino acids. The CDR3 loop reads CASSETGARSEQYF. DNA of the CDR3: TGTGCCAGCAGTGAAACAGGGGCCCGGAGCGAGCAGTACTTC.

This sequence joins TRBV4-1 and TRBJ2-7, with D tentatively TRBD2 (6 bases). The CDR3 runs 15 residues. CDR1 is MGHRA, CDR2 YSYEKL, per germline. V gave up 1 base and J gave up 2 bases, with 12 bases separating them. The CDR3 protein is CASSQGLAGTYEQYF. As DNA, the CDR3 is TGCGCCAGCAGCCAAGGTTTGGCGGGAACCTACGAGCAGTACTTC.

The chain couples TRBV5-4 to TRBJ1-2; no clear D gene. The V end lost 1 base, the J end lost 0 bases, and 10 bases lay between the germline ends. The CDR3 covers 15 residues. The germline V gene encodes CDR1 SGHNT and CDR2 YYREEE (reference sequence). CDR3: CASSLLTTSNYGYTF. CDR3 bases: TGTGCCAGCAGCTTGTTAACAACCTCTAACTATGGCTACACCTTC.

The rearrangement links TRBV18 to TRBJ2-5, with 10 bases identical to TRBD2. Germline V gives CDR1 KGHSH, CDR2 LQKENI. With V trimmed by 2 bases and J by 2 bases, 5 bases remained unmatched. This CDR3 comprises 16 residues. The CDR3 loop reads CASSPSLLAGQETQYF. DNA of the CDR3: TGTGCCAGCTCACCATCATTACTAGCGGGGCAAGAGACCCAGTACTTC.

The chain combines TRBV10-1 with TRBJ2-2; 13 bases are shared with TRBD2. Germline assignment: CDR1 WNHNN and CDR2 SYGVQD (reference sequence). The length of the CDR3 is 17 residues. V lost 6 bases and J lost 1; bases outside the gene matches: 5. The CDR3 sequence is CASSPGTSGKNTGELFF. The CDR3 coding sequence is TGCGCCAGCAGCCCCGGGACTAGCGGGAAGAACACCGGGGAGCTGTTTTTT.

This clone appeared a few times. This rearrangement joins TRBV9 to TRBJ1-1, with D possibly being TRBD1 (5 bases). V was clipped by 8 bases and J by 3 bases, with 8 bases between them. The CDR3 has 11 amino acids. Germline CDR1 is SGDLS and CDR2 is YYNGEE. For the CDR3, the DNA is TGTGCCAGGGGCAGGGACACTGAAGCTTTCTTT. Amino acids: CARGRDTEAFF.

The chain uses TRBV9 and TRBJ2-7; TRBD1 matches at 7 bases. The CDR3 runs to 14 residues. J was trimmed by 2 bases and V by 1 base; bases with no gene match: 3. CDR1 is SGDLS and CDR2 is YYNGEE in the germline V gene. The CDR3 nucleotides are TGTGCCAGCAGCGTATCCGGGACAGCCTACGAGCAGTACTTC. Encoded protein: CASSVSGTAYEQYF.

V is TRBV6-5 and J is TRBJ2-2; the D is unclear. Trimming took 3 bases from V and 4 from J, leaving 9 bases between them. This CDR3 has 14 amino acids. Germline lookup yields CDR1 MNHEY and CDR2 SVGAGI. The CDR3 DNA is TGTGCCAGCAGTTATATTGGGTCCACCGGGGAGCTGTTTTTT. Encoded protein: CASSYIGSTGELFF.

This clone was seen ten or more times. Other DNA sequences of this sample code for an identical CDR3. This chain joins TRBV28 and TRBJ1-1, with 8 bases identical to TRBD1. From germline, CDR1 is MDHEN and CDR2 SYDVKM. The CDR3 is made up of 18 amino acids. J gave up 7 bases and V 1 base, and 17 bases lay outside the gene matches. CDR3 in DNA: TGTGCCAGCAGTTTATTAAATTGGTGGGGGCAGGGGGCGGATGAAGCTTTCTTT. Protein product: CASSLLNWWGQGADEAFF.

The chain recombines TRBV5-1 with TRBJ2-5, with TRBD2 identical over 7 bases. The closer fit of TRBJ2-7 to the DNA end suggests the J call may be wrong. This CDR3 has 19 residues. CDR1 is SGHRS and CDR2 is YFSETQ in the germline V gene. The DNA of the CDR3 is TGCGCCAGCAGCTTGGGGGGAACGGCTATCCAAGCGGGGAGTTACGAGCAGTACTTC. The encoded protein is CASSLGGTAIQAGSYEQYF.

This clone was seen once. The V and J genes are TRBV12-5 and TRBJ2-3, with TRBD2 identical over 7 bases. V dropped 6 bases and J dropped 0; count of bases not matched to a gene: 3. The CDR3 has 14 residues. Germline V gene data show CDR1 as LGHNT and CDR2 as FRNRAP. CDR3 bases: TGTGCTAGTGGCATTAGCGGGAGCACAGATACGCAGTATTTT. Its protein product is CASGISGSTDTQYF.

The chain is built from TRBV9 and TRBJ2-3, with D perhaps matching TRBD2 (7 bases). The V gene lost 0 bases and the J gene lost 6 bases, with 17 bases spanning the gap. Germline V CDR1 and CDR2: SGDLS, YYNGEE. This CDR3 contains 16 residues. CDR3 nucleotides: TGTGCCAGCAGCGTAGGTGGGGGGCGGGAGTATGATACGCAGTATTTT. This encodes CASSVGGGREYDTQYF. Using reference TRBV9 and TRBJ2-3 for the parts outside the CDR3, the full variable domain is DSGVTQTPKHLITATGQRVTLRCSPRSGDLSVYWYQQSLDQGLQFLIQYYNGEERAKGNILERFSAQQFPDLHSELNLSSLELGDSALYFCASSVGGGREYDTQYFGPGTRLTVL.

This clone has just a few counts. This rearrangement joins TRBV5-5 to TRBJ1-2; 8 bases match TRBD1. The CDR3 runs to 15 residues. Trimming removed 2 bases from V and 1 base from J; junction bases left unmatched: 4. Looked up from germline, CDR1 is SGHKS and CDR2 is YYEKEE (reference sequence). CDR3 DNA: TGTGCCAGCAGCTTCAGGGGGCAGGATAACTATGGCTACACCTTC. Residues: CASSFRGQDNYGYTF.

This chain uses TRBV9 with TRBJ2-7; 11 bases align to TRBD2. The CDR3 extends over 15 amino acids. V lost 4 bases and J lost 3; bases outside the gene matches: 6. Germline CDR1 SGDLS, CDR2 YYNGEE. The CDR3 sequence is CASSPGTSGHYEQYF. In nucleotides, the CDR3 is TGTGCCAGCAGCCCTGGGACTAGCGGACACTACGAGCAGTACTTC. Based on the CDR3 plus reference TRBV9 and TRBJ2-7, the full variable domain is DSGVTQTPKHLITATGQRVTLRCSPRSGDLSVYWYQQSLDQGLQFLIQYYNGEERAKGNILERFSAQQFPDLHSELNLSSLELGDSALYFCASSPGTSGHYEQYFGPGTRLTVT.

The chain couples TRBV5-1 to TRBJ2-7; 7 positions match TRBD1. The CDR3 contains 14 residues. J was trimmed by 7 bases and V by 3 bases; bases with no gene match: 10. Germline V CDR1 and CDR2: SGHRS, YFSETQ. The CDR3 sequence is CASSSSTGLGEQYF. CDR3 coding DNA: TGCGCCAGCAGCTCTTCGACAGGGCTAGGGGAGCAGTACTTC. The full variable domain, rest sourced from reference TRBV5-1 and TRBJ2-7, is KAGVTQTPRYLIKTRGQQVTLSCSPISGHRSVSWYQQTPGQGLQFLFEYFSETQRNKGNFPGRFSGRQFSNSRSEMNVSTLELGDSALYLCASSSSTGLGEQYFGPGTRLTVT.

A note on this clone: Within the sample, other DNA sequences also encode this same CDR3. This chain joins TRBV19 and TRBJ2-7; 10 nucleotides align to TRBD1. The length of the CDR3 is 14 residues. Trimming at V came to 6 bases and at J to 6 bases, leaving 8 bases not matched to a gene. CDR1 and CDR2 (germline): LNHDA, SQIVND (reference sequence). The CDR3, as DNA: TGTGCCAGTAGAGCTGGGACAGGGGTTGGCGAGCAGTACTTC. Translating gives CASRAGTGVGEQYF. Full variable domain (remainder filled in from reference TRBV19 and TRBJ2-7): DGGITQSPKYLFRKEGQNVTLSCEQNLNHDAMYWYRQDPGQGLRLIYYSQIVNDFQKGDIAEGYSVSREKKESFPLTVTSAQKNPTAFYLCASRAGTGVGEQYFGPGTRLTVT.

CDR3 in DNA: TGTGCCAGCAGTTACTCGACAGGAGGGATCTATGGCTACACCTTC. Translation: CASSYSTGGIYGYTF. The V and J genes are TRBV6-5 and TRBJ1-2; perhaps TRBD1 as D (6 bases). With 0 bases removed from V and 4 bases from J, the gap between germline ends came to 12 bases. The CDR3 has 15 residues. Germline CDR1 MNHEY, CDR2 SVGAGI.

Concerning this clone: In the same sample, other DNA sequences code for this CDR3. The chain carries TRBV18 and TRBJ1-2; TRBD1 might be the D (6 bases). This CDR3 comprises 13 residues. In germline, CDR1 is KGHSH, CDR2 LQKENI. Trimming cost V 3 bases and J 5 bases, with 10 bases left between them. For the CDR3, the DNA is TGTGCCAGCTCACCCAGGGGTGGGTATGGCTACACCTTC. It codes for CASSPRGGYGYTF.